The present T cell receptor (beta chain) was sequenced within a study of cytomegalovirus exposure and HLA in healthy donors. Study-level background: The 110 or so validation repertoires used the same platform as the 650 to 850 first-cohort repertoires, a later analysis reported.

Study conclusions and caveats: First-cohort TCR clusters were later found to tend to co-occur in the roughly 130 validation repertoires. Reports described diagnosis of cytomegalovirus status by the classifier as highly specific and sensitive. Among the CMV-associated chains, three were confirmed in vitro as specific for CMV antigens.

A remark on this clone: The antigen is unknown.

TCRdb's table, derived via immunoSEQ multiplex PCR, lists solely in-frame clones and lacks some. The table shows some 60,000 clones, with around 96% occurring only once. Germline V gene lookup returns CDR1 MDHEN and CDR2 SYDVKM. With 8 bases clipped from V and 9 bases from J, the junction kept 9 bases outside the gene matches. The CDR3 spans 14 residues. The receptor comes from a man between 18 and 29 years old in good health and CMV-seronegative. The sample taken for sequencing was PBMCs. This chain uses TRBV28 with TRBJ2-1; 11 nucleotides match TRBD2. CDR3 DNA sequence: TGTGCCAGCCACGTTACTAGCGGGAGCGGTGAGCAGTTCTTC. This encodes CASHVTSGSGEQFF. Looking up the rest from reference TRBV28 and TRBJ2-1 gives the full variable domain: DVKVTQSSRYLVKRTGEKVFLECVQDMDHENMFWYRQDPGLGLRLIYFSYDVKMKEKGDIPEGYSVSREKKERFSLILESASTNQTSMYLCASHVTSGSGEQFFGPGTRLTVL.